This TCR beta chain was profiled in a study of identical twins. The study's findings and limits: The degree of excess twin sharing was weaker in beta out-of-frame sequences.

As for this clonotype: Its specificity is not known.

TCRdb recomputed calls from the 5' RACE reads with MiXCR, one row per CDR3 protein. The sample lists 400,000 to 650,000 distinct CDR3 sequences; less than 25% were seen once. These data were also filed under a second study, of T cells expressing NK-cell markers. That source adds: There were a handful of donors in whom these clonotypes also led the CD3+CD56-NKG2C+ fraction.

Sequenced: CD4+ T cells sorted from blood. The TCR originated in a woman younger than 35 in good health.

The CDR3 loop is CASSSRDRNTEAFF. The CDR3 bases are TGTGCCAGCAGCAGCCGGGACCGAAACACTGAAGCTTTCTTT. This sequence joins TRBV7-8 and TRBJ1-1, with TRBD1 as a possible D gene (5 bases). In germline, CDR1 is SGHVS, CDR2 FQNEAQ. The CDR3 is made up of 14 amino acids. The V end lost 5 bases, the J end lost 2 bases, and 12 bases lay between the germline ends.